The 11 T cell receptor beta chains in this list originate from one sample, sequenced in a study of cytomegalovirus exposure and HLA in healthy donors. PCR primers comprised 60 Vbeta and 13 Jbeta primers. Produced via immunoSEQ multiplex PCR; TCRdb's table is partial and in-frame only. The sample gives roughly 150,000 clones, around four fifths of which show up once; approximately 1.3% is in the top ten. Input material: PBMCs. Source of these receptors: a man aged 25-45 years in good health and CMV-seronegative.

The chain joins TRBV6-1 to TRBJ2-3; 12 bases are shared with TRBD2. The CDR3 is 14 amino acids. Germline assignment: CDR1 MNHNS and CDR2 SASEGT. V lost 6 bases, J lost 6 bases, and 4 bases stayed unmatched. The CDR3 nucleotides are TGTGCCAGCAGGACTAGCGGGAGTTGGGATACGCAGTATTTT. This gives the protein CASRTSGSWDTQYF.

The chain uses TRBV10-2 and TRBJ1-4, with D possibly being TRBD1 (6 bases). The length of the CDR3 is 15 residues. The V gene lost 0 bases and the J gene lost 7 bases, with 12 bases spanning the gap. CDR1 and CDR2 (germline): WSHSY, SAAADI. In nucleotides, the CDR3 is TGCGCCAGCAGTGAGTCGACTAGGGGGGGTGAAAAACTGTTTTTT. Translating gives CASSESTRGGEKLFF.

This chain links TRBV9 with TRBJ2-1, with D uncertain. Trimming removed 5 bases at V and 0 bases at J, with 12 bases between. Germline V gene sequence: CDR1 SGDLS, CDR2 YYNGEE. This CDR3 is 15 amino acids long. The CDR3 loop reads CASSLLPSSYNEQFF. The DNA of the CDR3 is TGTGCCAGCAGTCTACTGCCAAGCTCCTACAATGAGCAGTTCTTC.

The CDR3 bases are TGTGCCAGCAGTCAGAGGGGGCTAGCGGGAGGGTTAGTGGAGTACTTC. It codes for CASSQRGLAGGLVEYF. V and J are TRBV2 and TRBJ2-5; TRBD2 aligns across 12 bases. J lost 12 bases, V lost 5 bases, and 16 bases had no gene match. The germline gives CDR1 SNHLY, CDR2 FYNNEI. The CDR3 covers 16 residues.

CDR3 residues: CASSPRGKYCNEQFF. CDR3 nucleotides: TGTGCCAGCAGCCCGCGGGGGAAATATTGCAATGAGCAGTTCTTC. The J gene is TRBJ2-1, the V gene TRBV6-5, with TRBD2 matching 7 bases. Trimming took 6 bases from V and 6 from J; bases not matched to a gene: 11. The CDR3 is 15 residues long. Germline CDR1 is MNHEY and CDR2 is SVGAGI.

This rearrangement joins TRBV4-1 to TRBJ1-2, with D possibly matching TRBD1 (5 bases). Looked up from germline, CDR1 is MGHRA and CDR2 is YSYEKL. V lost 0 bases, J lost 5 bases, and 13 bases lay in between. The CDR3 loop spans 15 amino acids. CDR3 DNA: TGCGCCAGCAGCCAAGAAGTCAGGGCCCAATATGGCTACACCTTC. This sequence encodes CASSQEVRAQYGYTF.

The chain uses TRBV27 and TRBJ2-7; 7 bases are a match to TRBD1. CDR1 is MNHEY, CDR2 SMNVEV, per germline (reference sequence). The CDR3 runs 14 residues. Trimming took 2 bases from V and 3 from J; bases not matched to a gene: 4. For the CDR3, the DNA is TGTGCCAGCAGTTTAAGAGGGGGCAACTACGAGCAGTACTTC. Its protein product is CASSLRGGNYEQYF.

This clone appeared a few times. The chain employs TRBV9 and TRBJ2-7; D is uncertain. The V gene's germline CDR1 is SGDLS and CDR2 YYNGEE. The CDR3 is 13 amino acids. V was cut by 0 bases and J by 4 bases, with 8 bases left in between. The CDR3 nucleotides are TGTGCCAGCAGCGTAGGTCTCACTTACGAGCAGTACTTC. It translates to CASSVGLTYEQYF.

The V gene is TRBV9, the J gene TRBJ1-1; 9 nucleotides match TRBD1. With V trimmed by 0 bases and J by 5 bases, 2 bases remained unmatched. Per germline, CDR1 SGDLS and CDR2 YYNGEE. The CDR3 length is 14 residues. The CDR3 nucleotides are TGTGCCAGCAGCGTAGTTGGACAGGGGACTGAAGCTTTCTTT. It translates to CASSVVGQGTEAFF.

The V and J genes are TRBV29-1 and TRBJ2-3, with 15 bases lining up with TRBD2. The CDR3 contains 17 residues. Germline V gene data show CDR1 as SQVTM and CDR2 as ANQGSEA. The trim removed 3 bases at V and 3 bases at J, leaving 7 bases unmatched. The CDR3 nucleotides are TGCAGCGTTGATGGACTAGCGGGGGGGCAGGAGACAGATACGCAGTATTTT. This encodes CSVDGLAGGQETDTQYF.

This clone was picked up a small number of times. The chain combines TRBV6-5 with TRBJ1-4; weak D call: TRBD1 (6 bases). CDR1 MNHEY and CDR2 SVGAGI come from the germline V gene. CDR3 length equals 15 residues. V was trimmed by 0 bases and J by 5 bases, leaving 10 bases between them. The CDR3 DNA sequence: TGTGCCAGCAGTTACTCGATCACAGGGAATGAAAAACTGTTTTTT. Amino acid sequence: CASSYSITGNEKLFF.